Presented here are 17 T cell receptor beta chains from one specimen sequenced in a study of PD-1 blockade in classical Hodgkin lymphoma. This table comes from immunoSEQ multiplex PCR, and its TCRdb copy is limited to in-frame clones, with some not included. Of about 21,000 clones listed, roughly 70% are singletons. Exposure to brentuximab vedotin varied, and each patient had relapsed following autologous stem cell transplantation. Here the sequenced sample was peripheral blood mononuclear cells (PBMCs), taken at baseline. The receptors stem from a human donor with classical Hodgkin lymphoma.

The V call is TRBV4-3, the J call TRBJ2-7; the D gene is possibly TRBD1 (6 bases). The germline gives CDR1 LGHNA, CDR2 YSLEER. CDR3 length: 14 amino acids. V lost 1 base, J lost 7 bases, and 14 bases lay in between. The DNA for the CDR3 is TGCGCCAGCAGCCAAGCACGGCAGGGGTGGGAGCAGTACTTC. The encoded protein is CASSQARQGWEQYF.

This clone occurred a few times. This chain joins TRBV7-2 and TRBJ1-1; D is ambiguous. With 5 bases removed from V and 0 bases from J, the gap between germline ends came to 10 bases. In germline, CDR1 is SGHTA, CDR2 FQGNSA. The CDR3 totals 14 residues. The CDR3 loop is CASSLRNLNTEAFF. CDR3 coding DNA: TGTGCCAGCAGCCTTCGCAATCTGAACACTGAAGCTTTCTTT.

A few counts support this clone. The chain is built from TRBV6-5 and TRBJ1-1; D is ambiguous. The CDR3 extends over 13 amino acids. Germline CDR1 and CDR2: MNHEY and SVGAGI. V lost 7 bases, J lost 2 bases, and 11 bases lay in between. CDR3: CASTRRANTEAFF. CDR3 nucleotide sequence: TGTGCCAGCACCCGGAGGGCCAACACTGAAGCTTTCTTT.

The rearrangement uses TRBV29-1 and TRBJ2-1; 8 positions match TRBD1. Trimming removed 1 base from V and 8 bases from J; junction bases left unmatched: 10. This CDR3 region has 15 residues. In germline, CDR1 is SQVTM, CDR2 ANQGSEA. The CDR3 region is CSVEAPYDRGDEQFF. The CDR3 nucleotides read TGCAGCGTTGAAGCCCCCTACGACAGGGGAGATGAGCAGTTCTTC.

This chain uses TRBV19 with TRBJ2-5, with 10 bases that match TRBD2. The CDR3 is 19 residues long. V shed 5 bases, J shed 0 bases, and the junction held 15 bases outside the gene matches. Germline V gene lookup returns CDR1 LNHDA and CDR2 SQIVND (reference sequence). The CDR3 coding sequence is TGTGCCAGTAGTTCCTATAGCGGGGGGCCCATACCGTACCAAGAGACCCAGTACTTC. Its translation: CASSSYSGGPIPYQETQYF.

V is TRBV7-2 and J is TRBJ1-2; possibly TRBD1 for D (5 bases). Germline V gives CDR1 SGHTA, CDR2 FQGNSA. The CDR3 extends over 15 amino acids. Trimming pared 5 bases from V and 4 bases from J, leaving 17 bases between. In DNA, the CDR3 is TGTGCCAGCAGCCAAGGACACGGGGGGATCTATGGCTACACCTTC. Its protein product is CASSQGHGGIYGYTF.

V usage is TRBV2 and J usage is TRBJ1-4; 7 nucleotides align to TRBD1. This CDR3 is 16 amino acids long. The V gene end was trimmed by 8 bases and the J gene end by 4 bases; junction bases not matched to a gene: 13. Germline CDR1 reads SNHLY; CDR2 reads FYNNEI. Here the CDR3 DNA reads TGTGCCAGCCAAAGGGGGCGGATTCTTGTTAATGAAAAACTGTTTTTT. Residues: CASQRGRILVNEKLFF.

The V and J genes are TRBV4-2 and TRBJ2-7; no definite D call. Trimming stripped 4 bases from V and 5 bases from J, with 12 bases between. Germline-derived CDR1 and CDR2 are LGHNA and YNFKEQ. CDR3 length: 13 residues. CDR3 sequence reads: CASSRKSVDEQYF. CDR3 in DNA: TGTGCCAGCAGCCGGAAAAGCGTCGACGAGCAGTACTTC.

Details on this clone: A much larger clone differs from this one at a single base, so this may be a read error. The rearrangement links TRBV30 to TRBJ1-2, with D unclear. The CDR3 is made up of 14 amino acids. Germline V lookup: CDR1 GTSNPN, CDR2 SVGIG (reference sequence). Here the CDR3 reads CTWSLDNGFYGYTF. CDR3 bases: TGTACCTGGAGCCTTGACAACGGTTTCTATGGCTACACCTTC.

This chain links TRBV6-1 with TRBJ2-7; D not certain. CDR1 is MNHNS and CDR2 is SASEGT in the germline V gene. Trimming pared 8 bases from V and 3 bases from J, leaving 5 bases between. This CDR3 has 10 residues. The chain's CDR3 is CASDGYEQYF. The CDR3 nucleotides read TGTGCCAGCGACGGCTACGAGCAGTACTTC.

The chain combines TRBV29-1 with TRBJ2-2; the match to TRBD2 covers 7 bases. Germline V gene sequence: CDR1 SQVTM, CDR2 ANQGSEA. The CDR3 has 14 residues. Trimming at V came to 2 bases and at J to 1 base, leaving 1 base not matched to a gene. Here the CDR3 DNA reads TGCAGCGTTGAAAAGCGGGAGAACACCGGGGAGCTGTTTTTT. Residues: CSVEKRENTGELFF.

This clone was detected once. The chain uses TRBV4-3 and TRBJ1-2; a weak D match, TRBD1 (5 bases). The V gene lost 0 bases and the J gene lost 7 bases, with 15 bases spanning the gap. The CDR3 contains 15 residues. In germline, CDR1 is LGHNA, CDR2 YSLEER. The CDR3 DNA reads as TGCGCCAGCAGCCAAGATTCAGGGAGCCTGGGTGGCTACACCTTC. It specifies CASSQDSGSLGGYTF.

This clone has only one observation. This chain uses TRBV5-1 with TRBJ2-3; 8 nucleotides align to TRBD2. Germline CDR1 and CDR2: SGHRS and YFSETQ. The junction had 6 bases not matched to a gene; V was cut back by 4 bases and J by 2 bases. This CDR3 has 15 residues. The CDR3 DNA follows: TGCGCCAGCAGCCTGACGGGGGGGCCCACAGATACGCAGTATTTT. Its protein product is CASSLTGGPTDTQYF.

Here the CDR3 DNA reads TGTGCCTGGAGTGTTGGCCCAGGGACTCAGCCCCAGCATTTT. It translates to CAWSVGPGTQPQHF. The chain uses TRBV30 and TRBJ1-5, with TRBD1 as a possible D gene (5 bases). V was cut by 0 bases and J by 6 bases, with 12 bases left in between. The germline V gene encodes CDR1 GTSNPN and CDR2 SVGIG (reference sequence). This CDR3 has 14 amino acids.

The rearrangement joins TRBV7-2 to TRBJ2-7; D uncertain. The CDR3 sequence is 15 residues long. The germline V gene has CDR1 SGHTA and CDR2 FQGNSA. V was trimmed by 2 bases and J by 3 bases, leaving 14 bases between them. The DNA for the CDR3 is TGTGCCAGCAGCTTAAGGTCAGGATTAGACTACGAGCAGTACTTC. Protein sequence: CASSLRSGLDYEQYF.

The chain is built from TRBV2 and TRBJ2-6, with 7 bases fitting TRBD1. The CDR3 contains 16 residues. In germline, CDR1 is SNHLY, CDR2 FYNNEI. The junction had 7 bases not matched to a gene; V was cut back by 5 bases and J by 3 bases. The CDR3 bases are TGTGCCAGCAGTAGACAGGGAAGAAGTGGGGCCAACGTCCTGACTTTC. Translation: CASSRQGRSGANVLTF.

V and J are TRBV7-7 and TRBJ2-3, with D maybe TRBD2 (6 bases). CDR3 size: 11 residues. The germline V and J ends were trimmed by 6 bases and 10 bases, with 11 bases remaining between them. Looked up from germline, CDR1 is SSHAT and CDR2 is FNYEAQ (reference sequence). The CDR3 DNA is TGTGCCAGCAGAAGGGAGCGGGCGCAGTATTTT. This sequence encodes CASRRERAQYF.